This T cell receptor beta chain was captured by sequencing in a study of T cell repertoires in cytomegalovirus infection (dated 2019 in TCRdb). In the study overall: Peptide stimulations targeted recently identified HLA-C-restricted CMV epitopes, whose presentation resists viral immunomodulation, together with well-studied HLA-B-restricted epitopes. Because public TCR beta signatures pointed to carriage of CMV infection together with the matching HLA type, the HLA type of each donor mattered for the analysis. Findings and caveats that apply to the study as a whole: In both this cohort and an independent cohort of 350 to 400 donors, the cumulative frequency of public TCR beta family members distinguished carriers of CMV infection plus the relevant HLA type. The ex vivo response was dominated by HLA-C-restricted CMV-specific TCR beta clonotypes, which also provided the single most frequent clonotype in two of eight donors.

The treatment or condition label for this specimen denotes: in vitro stimulation with specific CMV peptide epitopes to enrich CMV-specific T cells. TCRdb records Illumina HiSeq 1500 as the sequencer. In TCRdb, the public reads were trimmed at Q25 with fastp and aligned with MiXCR, with productive beta chains retained. Rows matching on CDR3 protein sequence are summarized as one entry with the most common DNA and genes. This sample gives about 340,000 distinct CDR3 sequences in total; just under 30% of them show up just once. The ten most abundant clones make up around 18% of the sample. As encoded in the germline V gene, CDR1 is SGDLS while CDR2 is YYNGEE. The germline ends are 10 bases apart after V is trimmed by 0 bases and J by 6 bases. The CDR3 runs 15 residues from the cysteine to the phenylalanine. Only the CDR3 portion is preserved as DNA: 45 bases, with reading frame beginning at the first base.

On this clonotype: No cognate antigen has been identified for it. No per-base quality is available; no much larger clone lies one base away.

This specimen was cultured PBMCs, taken from culture after CMV antigen stimulation. This receptor was taken from a human donor in good health (CMV status not recorded). Some clones in this sample may be carry-over from other donors' samples. Recombination joined TRBV9 with TRBJ1-6; 6 matching bases give a weak D call of TRBD1. The CDR3 here reads CASSVEDSRNSPLHF. The nucleotides are TGTGCCAGCAGCGTAGAGGACAGTCGTAATTCACCCCTCCACTTT.